These 26 T cell receptor beta chains originate from one sample sequenced in a study of blood T cell repertoires in COVID-19. Produced via immunoSEQ multiplex PCR; TCRdb's table is partial and in-frame only. The sample carries about 170,000 clones, approximately 83% recorded once. The specimen sequenced was peripheral blood. The origin of the receptors is a man between 65 and 80 years old with active or convalescent COVID-19.

The chain links TRBV5-1 to TRBJ2-2, with a tentative D call TRBD2 (6 bases). V dropped 5 bases and J dropped 6 bases, with 17 bases sitting between them. Germline V gives CDR1 SGHRS, CDR2 YFSETQ. The CDR3 is 15 residues long. The CDR3 bases are TGCGCCAGCAGTTACAAGGAGGGTTGGTCCGGGGAGCTGTTTTTT. Protein: CASSYKEGWSGELFF. Combining the CDR3 with reference TRBV5-1 and TRBJ2-2 gives the whole variable domain KAGVTQTPRYLIKTRGQQVTLSCSPISGHRSVSWYQQTPGQGLQFLFEYFSETQRNKGNFPGRFSGRQFSNSRSEMNVSTLELGDSALYLCASSYKEGWSGELFFGEGSRLTVL.

CDR3: CASSQLGPGTEAFF. The CDR3 DNA is TGTGCCAGCAGCCAACTCGGCCCCGGGACTGAAGCTTTCTTT. The chain joins TRBV3-1 (or the pseudogene TRBV3-2) to TRBJ1-1; D is ambiguous. The CDR3 is 14 amino acids. Germline CDR1 LGHDT, CDR2 YNNKEL (reference sequence). The V end was cut by 2 bases, the J end by 5 bases, with 12 bases between.

The chain joins TRBV19 to TRBJ1-1; D possibly corresponds to TRBD1 (5 bases). This CDR3 contains 15 residues. Germline V lookup: CDR1 LNHDA, CDR2 SQIVND (reference sequence). Trimming pared 5 bases from V and 5 bases from J, leaving 18 bases between. This chain's CDR3 is CASSPRGGGRTEAFF. DNA of the CDR3: TGTGCCAGTAGTCCCCGGGGGGGAGGGCGGACTGAAGCTTTCTTT.

This chain connects TRBV9 to TRBJ1-2; maybe TRBD1 (6 bases). V was trimmed by 3 bases and J by 2 bases, leaving 8 bases between them. The CDR3 runs to 13 residues. Germline lookup yields CDR1 SGDLS and CDR2 YYNGEE. The CDR3 is CASSEGGNYGYTF. In nucleotides, the CDR3 is TGTGCCAGCAGCGAGGGGGGGAACTATGGCTACACCTTC.

This rearrangement joins TRBV27 to TRBJ2-1, with D possibly being TRBD1 (5 bases). The CDR3 is 15 residues long. Germline CDR1 reads MNHEY; CDR2 reads SMNVEV (reference sequence). V was clipped by 6 bases and J by 3 bases, with 15 bases between them. CDR3 loop: CASSAGQFVYNEQFF. For the CDR3, the DNA is TGTGCCAGCAGCGCCGGACAATTCGTCTACAATGAGCAGTTCTTC.

About this clone itself: Germline is not matched at one junction end, which may reflect a read error. The CDR3 nucleotides are TGTGCCAGCAGCTTCGGTCTCCGAGGATTTGACTTC. Translated: CASSFGLRGFDF. This chain uses TRBV5-4 with TRBJ1-2, with D unresolved. The CDR3 sequence is 12 residues long. Germline loops: CDR1 SGHNT, CDR2 YYREEE (reference sequence).

The J gene is TRBJ1-1, the V gene TRBV25-1; D is ambiguous. The germline gives CDR1 MGHDK, CDR2 SYGVNS. The germline V and J ends were trimmed by 1 base and 3 bases, with 12 bases remaining between them. This CDR3 region has 15 residues. In DNA, the CDR3 is TGTGCCAGCAGTGAATCGCGGGGTTATGACACTGAAGCTTTCTTT. It yields the protein CASSESRGYDTEAFF.

The V gene is TRBV3-1 (or the pseudogene TRBV3-2), the J gene TRBJ1-1; D perhaps matches TRBD1 (5 bases). Trimming removed 1 base from V and 5 bases from J, with 14 bases in between. The CDR3 length is 15 residues. Germline V gene data show CDR1 as LGHDT and CDR2 as YNNKEL (reference sequence). CDR3 nucleotide sequence: TGTGCCAGCAGCCAAGTGGGGCGAGAGTTGACTGAAGCTTTCTTT. This codes for CASSQVGRELTEAFF.

The chain recombines TRBV3-1 (or the pseudogene TRBV3-2) with TRBJ2-7, with a tentative D call TRBD2 (7 bases). Deletions cut 4 bases from V and 2 bases from J, with 15 bases between. The CDR3 totals 15 residues. Germline V lookup: CDR1 LGHDT, CDR2 YNNKEL (reference sequence). This CDR3 is CASSPGGGGPYEQYF. CDR3 sequence (DNA): TGTGCCAGCAGCCCCGGGGGCGGGGGACCCTACGAGCAGTACTTC.

V is TRBV9 and J is TRBJ2-3; TRBD1 aligns across 7 bases. With 4 bases clipped from V and 1 base from J, the junction kept 9 bases outside the gene matches. Germline-derived CDR1 and CDR2 are SGDLS and YYNGEE. This CDR3 region has 16 residues. CDR3 nucleotides: TGTGCCAGCAGCACTCAGGGACAGCCAGGCACAGATACGCAGTATTTT. Its protein product is CASSTQGQPGTDTQYF. Combining the CDR3 with reference TRBV9 and TRBJ2-3 gives the whole variable domain DSGVTQTPKHLITATGQRVTLRCSPRSGDLSVYWYQQSLDQGLQFLIQYYNGEERAKGNILERFSAQQFPDLHSELNLSSLELGDSALYFCASSTQGQPGTDTQYFGPGTRLTVL.

This chain's CDR3 is CASSFGTSVSYEQYF. The CDR3 nucleotides read TGTGCCAGCAGCTTCGGGACTAGCGTATCCTACGAGCAGTACTTC. J is TRBJ2-7 and V is TRBV5-5; 10 bases align to TRBD2. Germline lookup yields CDR1 SGHKS and CDR2 YYEKEE (reference sequence). The CDR3 sequence is 15 residues long. Trimming at V came to 2 bases and at J to 1 base, leaving 3 bases not matched to a gene.

The gene calls are TRBV28 and TRBJ1-2; TRBD1 aligns across 10 bases. The V gene's germline CDR1 is MDHEN and CDR2 SYDVKM. The CDR3 sequence is 13 residues long. The trim removed 7 bases at V and 4 bases at J, leaving 3 bases unmatched. Here the CDR3 reads CASKRTGGYGYTF. The CDR3 DNA follows: TGTGCCAGCAAAAGGACAGGGGGCTATGGCTACACCTTC.

The V and J genes are TRBV11-2 and TRBJ2-3; 8 bases agree with TRBD1. Trimming cost V 1 base and J 2 bases; bases outside gene matches: 5. This CDR3 comprises 16 residues. The germline V gene encodes CDR1 SGHAT and CDR2 FQNNGV. The CDR3: CASSLGDRRITDTQYF. CDR3 sequence (DNA): TGTGCCAGCAGCTTAGGGGACAGGAGGATCACAGATACGCAGTATTTT.

The CDR3 sequence: CASSSSRLRDTQYF. CDR3 nucleotides: TGTGCCAGCAGCTCCTCTCGACTCCGGGATACGCAGTATTTT. V gene TRBV11-2 combines with J gene TRBJ2-3; D not certain. With 4 bases removed from V and 6 bases from J, the gap between germline ends came to 14 bases. Looked up from germline, CDR1 is SGHAT and CDR2 is FQNNGV. The CDR3 runs to 14 residues.

For the CDR3, the DNA is TGCGCCAGCAGCCAAGGCCCGACGGAGTCCTCCTACAATGAGCAGTTCTTC. This codes for CASSQGPTESSYNEQFF. The chain has TRBV4-3 and TRBJ2-1; D ambiguous. V was clipped by 1 base and J by 0 bases, with 13 bases between them. Germline CDR1 reads LGHNA; CDR2 reads YSLEER. The CDR3 extends over 17 amino acids.

The rearrangement joins TRBV21-1 to TRBJ1-1. TRBV21-1 is classified as a pseudogene. The length of the CDR3 is 17 residues. CDR3 protein: CASSKMQRGIMNTEAFF. As DNA, the CDR3 is TGTGCCAGCAGCAAAATGCAACGGGGTATAATGAACACTGAAGCTTTCTTT.

The V call is TRBV18, the J call TRBJ1-2; 9 bases map to TRBD1. With V trimmed by 5 bases and J by 8 bases, 9 bases remained unmatched. The CDR3 consists of 14 residues. The germline CDR1 and CDR2 sequences are KGHSH and LQKENI. The CDR3 DNA is TGTGCCAGCTCAGAAAATAACAGGGGGCAAGGCTACACCTTC. As protein: CASSENNRGQGYTF.

CDR3 amino acids: CASSQTANYGYTF. The CDR3 bases are TGTGCCAGCAGTCAGACAGCTAACTATGGCTACACCTTC. The gene calls are TRBV6-5 and TRBJ1-2; a possible D gene is TRBD1 (5 bases). The CDR3 sequence is 13 residues long. The germline gives CDR1 MNHEY, CDR2 SVGAGI. V was clipped by 5 bases and J by 0 bases, with 7 bases between them.

The J gene is TRBJ2-7, the V gene TRBV7-9; D gene ambiguous. Trimming stripped 3 bases from V and 5 bases from J, with 14 bases between. CDR3 length: 14 residues. Germline CDR1 is SEHNR and CDR2 is FQNEAQ (reference sequence). CDR3 amino acids: CASSLFTVLDEQYF. CDR3 nucleotide sequence: TGTGCCAGCAGCTTGTTCACAGTGCTTGACGAGCAGTACTTC.

The rearrangement uses TRBV6-2 or TRBV6-3 and TRBJ2-7; 8 bases line up with TRBD2. The J segment lost 1 base and the V segment lost 2 bases, leaving 7 bases of the junction unmatched. Looked up from germline, CDR1 is MNHEY and CDR2 is SVGEGT. This CDR3 spans 16 amino acids. CDR3 in DNA: TGTGCCAGCAGTTACGGTGGCGGGAGGCCGTCCTACGAGCAGTACTTC. Translation: CASSYGGGRPSYEQYF.

This chain joins TRBV7-9 and TRBJ2-2; TRBD2 is a possible D gene (6 bases). Trimming shortened V by 7 bases and J by 1 base, and 13 bases separated the two germline ends. The germline V gene has CDR1 SEHNR and CDR2 FQNEAQ (reference sequence). This CDR3 is built from 15 residues. This chain's CDR3 is CASKISGMNTGELFF. The CDR3 coding sequence is TGTGCCAGCAAAATTAGCGGAATGAACACCGGGGAGCTGTTTTTT.

This clone came up once. The J gene is TRBJ2-7, the V gene TRBV2, with 7 bases matching TRBD2. The CDR3 contains 15 residues. The germline CDR1 and CDR2 sequences are SNHLY and FYNNEI. V dropped 6 bases and J dropped 3; count of bases not matched to a gene: 11. CDR3 protein: CASSRRWLAVYEQYF. CDR3 DNA sequence: TGTGCCAGCAGCCGCCGGTGGCTAGCGGTCTACGAGCAGTACTTC. The whole variable domain, filled in from reference TRBV2 and TRBJ2-7, reads EPEVTQTPSHQVTQMGQEVILRCVPISNHLYFYWYRQILGQKVEFLVSFYNNEISEKSEIFDDQFSVERPDGSNFTLKIRSTKLEDSAMYFCASSRRWLAVYEQYFGPGTRLTVT.

The chain is built from TRBV6-5 and TRBJ1-4, with 7 bases identical to TRBD1. The CDR3 loop spans 15 amino acids. Unmatched junction bases numbered 4, after V lost 6 bases and J lost 0 bases. The germline V gene encodes CDR1 MNHEY and CDR2 SVGAGI. CDR3 DNA sequence: TGTGCCAGCAGCAAAGGGACAGCAACTAATGAAAAACTGTTTTTT. Its protein is CASSKGTATNEKLFF.

This clone was detected many times. This sequence joins TRBV5-1 and TRBJ1-3, with D hard to call. CDR1 and CDR2 (germline): SGHRS, YFSETQ. V gave up 5 bases and J gave up 4 bases, with 16 bases separating them. The CDR3 totals 15 residues. The CDR3 sequence: CASSLTQVTGNTIYF. CDR3 nucleotide sequence: TGCGCCAGCAGTTTAACGCAGGTTACCGGAAACACCATATATTTT.

This chain connects TRBV7-9 to TRBJ2-2; 7 bases are shared with TRBD2. V was pared by 5 bases and J by 6 bases, with 12 bases of the junction left unmatched. Germline-derived CDR1 and CDR2 are SEHNR and FQNEAQ (reference sequence). The CDR3 spans 16 residues. This CDR3 reads CASSRQFNAGAGELFF. The CDR3, as DNA: TGTGCCAGCAGCCGGCAATTTAACGCGGGGGCCGGGGAGCTGTTTTTT.

The gene calls are TRBV24-1 and TRBJ1-4, with D hard to call. The CDR3 has 14 residues. The V gene's germline CDR1 is KGHDR and CDR2 SFDVKD. Trimming stripped 3 bases from V and 7 bases from J, with 11 bases between. CDR3: CATSDGKGSEKLFF. CDR3 nucleotides: TGTGCCACCAGTGATGGGAAAGGGAGTGAAAAACTGTTTTTT.